The clone carrying this T cell receptor beta chain was seen once. What it binds is not known. This sample is drawn from a study of T cell responses to AZD1222 COVID-19 vaccine. Study findings and constraints: Receipt of two AZD1222 doses was followed by a rise in Spike-specific TCR breadth and depth.

Profiled with immunoSEQ multiplex PCR; TCRdb holds only in-frame clones, not every one. This sample has 130,000 or so clones, with about 91% found just once. The CDR3 is 15 amino acids. Trimming pared 2 bases from V and 4 bases from J, leaving 15 bases between. The germline CDR1 and CDR2 sequences are SGHRS and YFSETQ. Source: peripheral blood, taken 28 days after the second AZD1222 dose. This chain connects TRBV5-1 to TRBJ2-5, with D possibly being TRBD1 (7 bases). The clonotype was recovered from an adult who received the AZD1222 COVID-19 vaccine. The CDR3 spells CASSFDQGGPETQYF. For the CDR3, the DNA is TGCGCCAGCAGCTTCGACCAGGGGGGTCCAGAGACCCAGTACTTC. The variable domain in full, with the rest retrieved from reference TRBV5-1 and TRBJ2-5, is KAGVTQTPRYLIKTRGQQVTLSCSPISGHRSVSWYQQTPGQGLQFLFEYFSETQRNKGNFPGRFSGRQFSNSRSEMNVSTLELGDSALYLCASSFDQGGPETQYFGPGTRLLVL.